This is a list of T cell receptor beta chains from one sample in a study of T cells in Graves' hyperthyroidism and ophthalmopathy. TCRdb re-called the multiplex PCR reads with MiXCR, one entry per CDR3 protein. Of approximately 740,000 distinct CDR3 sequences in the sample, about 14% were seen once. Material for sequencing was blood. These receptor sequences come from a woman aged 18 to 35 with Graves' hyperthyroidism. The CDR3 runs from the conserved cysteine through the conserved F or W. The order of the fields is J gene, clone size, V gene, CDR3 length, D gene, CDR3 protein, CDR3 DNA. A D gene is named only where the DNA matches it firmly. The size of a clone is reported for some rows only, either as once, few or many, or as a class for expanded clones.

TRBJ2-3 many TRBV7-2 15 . CASSSPRGGGDTQYF TGTGCCAGCAGCTCTCCCCGAGGTGGGGGAGATACGCAGTATTTT
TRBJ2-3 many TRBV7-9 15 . CASSRPTPSTDTQYF TGTGCCAGCAGCCGACCGACGCCAAGCACAGATACGCAGTATTTT
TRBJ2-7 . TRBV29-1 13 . CSVARETGYEQYF TGCAGCGTTGCCAGGGAGACGGGCTACGAGCAGTACTTC
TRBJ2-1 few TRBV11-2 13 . CASSLGVRREQFF TGTGCCAGCAGCTTAGGAGTTAGACGAGAGCAGTTCTTC
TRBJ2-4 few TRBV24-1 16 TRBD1 CATSFRDREGKNIQYF TGTGCCACCAGCTTCCGGGACAGGGAAGGGAAAAACATTCAGTACTTC
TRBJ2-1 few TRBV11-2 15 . CASSYRARPYNEQFF TGTGCCAGCAGCTATCGAGCCCGACCGTACAATGAGCAGTTCTTC
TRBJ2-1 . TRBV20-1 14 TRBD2 CSARRLAGANGQFF TGCAGTGCTAGAAGACTAGCGGGCGCCAATGGGCAGTTCTTC
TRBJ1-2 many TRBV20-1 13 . CSARGGDRYGYTF TGCAGTGCTAGGGGCGGGGACCGCTATGGCTACACCTTC
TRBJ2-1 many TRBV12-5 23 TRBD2 CASGLTTEKLAGSSLGSYNEQFF TGTGCTAGTGGTTTGACCACAGAGAAACTAGCGGGAAGCTCCCTCGGCTCCTACAATGAGCAGTTCTTC
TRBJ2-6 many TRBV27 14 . CASSLFSGANVLTF TGTGCCAGCAGCCTCTTTTCAGGGGCCAACGTCCTGACTTTC
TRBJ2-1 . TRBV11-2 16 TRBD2 CASSSGGTSGNNEQFF TGTGCCAGCAGCTCGGGGGGGACTAGCGGGAACAATGAGCAGTTCTTC
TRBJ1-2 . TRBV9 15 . CASSPSLGTTYGYTF TGTGCCAGCAGCCCCTCTTTAGGGACCACCTATGGCTACACCTTC